This entry lists 24 T cell receptor beta chains sequenced from one sample in a study of vaccination effects on CD4 cells after COVID-19. Their antigens remain unidentified. Generated by immunoSEQ multiplex PCR, the TCRdb table keeps only in-frame clones and is missing some. The table has over 60,000 clones, 60% to 80% seen once. Viral peptide pool expansion of antigen-specific CD4+ T cells preceded sequencing in the ViraFEST assay. Upon completion of about ten days in culture, CD4+ T cells were isolated. Recipients of the vaccine had no prior SARS-CoV-2 infection and negative nucleocapsid antibodies. The sequenced sample was CD4+ T cells from PBMCs cultured with HCoV-NL63 spike peptides, obtained before COVID-19 vaccination. The origin of the receptors is a human donor who received a COVID-19 vaccine.

The chain couples TRBV19 to TRBJ2-5; unclear D gene. Germline V gives CDR1 LNHDA, CDR2 SQIVND (reference sequence). V lost 1 base to trimming and J lost 4 bases, with 10 bases between them. The CDR3 sequence is 14 residues long. CDR3 in DNA: TGTGCCAGTAGTATAGGCCCCCCGTTAGAGACCCAGTACTTC. It encodes CASSIGPPLETQYF.

This rearrangement joins TRBV25-1 to TRBJ2-1, with 8 bases identical to TRBD1. The CDR3 loop spans 14 amino acids. The V segment lost 4 bases and the J segment 5 bases; nucleotides outside the gene matches: 4. Germline loops: CDR1 MGHDK, CDR2 SYGVNS. CDR3 amino acids: CASSVLDRDNEQFF. CDR3 bases: TGTGCCAGCAGTGTCTTGGACAGGGACAATGAGCAGTTCTTC.

The V call is TRBV5-6, the J call TRBJ2-5, with D unclear. Between the trimmed V and J ends, which lost 0 bases and 3 bases, there was a span of 3 bases. The CDR3 is made up of 12 amino acids. Germline CDR1 SGHDT, CDR2 YYEEEE. The CDR3 sequence is CASSLVKETQYF. In nucleotides, the CDR3 is TGTGCCAGCAGCTTGGTTAAAGAGACCCAGTACTTC.

This sequence joins TRBV11-2 and TRBJ2-7; 9 bases match TRBD1. V gave up 5 bases and J gave up 6 bases; unmatched junction bases: 11. The germline V gene has CDR1 SGHAT and CDR2 FQNNGV. The CDR3 sequence is 15 residues long. CDR3 sequence: CASSAQWTGEAEQYV. The CDR3 DNA sequence: TGTGCCAGCAGCGCCCAGTGGACAGGGGAGGCCGAGCAGTACGTC.

CDR3 nucleotide sequence: TGTGCCAGCAGTGATGGGGGACTGTTTAACTATGGCTACACCTTC. This sequence encodes CASSDGGLFNYGYTF. J is TRBJ1-2 and V is TRBV6-1; possibly TRBD1 for D (5 bases). Germline V gene lookup returns CDR1 MNHNS and CDR2 SASEGT. The CDR3 runs 15 residues. V shed 3 bases and J shed 1 base, with 12 bases lying between them.

This clone was seen once. The CDR3 DNA follows: TGTGCCAGCAGCTTGGTCGTGAACACTGAAGCTTTCTTT. This translates into CASSLVVNTEAFF. The chain has TRBV5-6 and TRBJ1-1; no clear D. The length of the CDR3 is 13 residues. V lost 0 bases and J 0 bases, leaving 3 bases between the germline ends. Germline V lookup: CDR1 SGHDT, CDR2 YYEEEE.

The V and J genes are TRBV2 and TRBJ1-2; possibly TRBD1 for D (6 bases). The CDR3 totals 14 residues. V lost 2 bases, J lost 4 bases, and 11 bases lay in between. Germline V lookup: CDR1 SNHLY, CDR2 FYNNEI. The CDR3 DNA follows: TGTGCCAGCAGTGAAAGGGACACCTCCTATGGCTACACCTTC. It is translated as CASSERDTSYGYTF.

The V call is TRBV24-1, the J call TRBJ1-2, with 12 bases that match TRBD1. Per germline, CDR1 KGHDR and CDR2 SFDVKD. V lost 2 bases, J lost 8 bases, and 11 bases stayed unmatched. The CDR3 loop spans 17 amino acids. DNA for the CDR3: TGTGCCACCAGTGATTCCGGGACAGGGGGCATGGTTACGGGCTACACCTTC. Encoded protein: CATSDSGTGGMVTGYTF.

The rearrangement links TRBV6-6 to TRBJ1-2; 7 bases match TRBD1. From germline, CDR1 is MNHNY and CDR2 SVGAGI (reference sequence). The CDR3 sequence is 14 residues long. Germline trimming cut 11 bases from V and 3 bases from J; bases unmatched to any gene: 12. CDR3: CAGRRAGQDYGYTF. The DNA of the CDR3 is TGTGCCGGAAGGAGGGCCGGACAGGACTATGGCTACACCTTC.

The chain couples TRBV5-4 to TRBJ2-5; 8 nucleotides line up with TRBD2. Germline V gene data show CDR1 as SGHNT and CDR2 as YYREEE (reference sequence). CDR3 length: 14 amino acids. Germline trimming cut 3 bases from V and 1 base from J; bases unmatched to any gene: 2. The CDR3 sequence: CASSSAGVQETQYF. In DNA form, the CDR3 reads TGTGCCAGCAGCTCAGCGGGGGTCCAAGAGACCCAGTACTTC. Using reference TRBV5-4 and TRBJ2-5 for the parts outside the CDR3, the full variable domain is ETGVTQSPTHLIKTRGQQVTLRCSSQSGHNTVSWYQQALGQGPQFIFQYYREEENGRGNFPPRFSGLQFPNYSSELNVNALELDDSALYLCASSSAGVQETQYFGPGTRLLVL.

V is TRBV9 and J is TRBJ1-3; TRBD1 is a possible D gene (6 bases). There are 15 residues in the CDR3. V lost 4 bases, J lost 4 bases, and 15 bases lay in between. Germline CDR1 reads SGDLS; CDR2 reads YYNGEE. CDR3 sequence: CASSLQGILGNTIYF. In DNA form, the CDR3 reads TGTGCCAGCAGCCTCCAGGGGATTCTAGGAAACACCATATATTTT.

This clone came up once. This sequence joins TRBV9 and TRBJ1-1; D not certain. V was shortened by 3 bases and J by 1 base, with 7 bases between the two germline ends. Germline V gene data show CDR1 as SGDLS and CDR2 as YYNGEE. This CDR3 is 13 amino acids long. In DNA form, the CDR3 reads TGTGCCAGCAGCGCATCAGGGAACACTGAAGCTTTCTTT. As protein: CASSASGNTEAFF.

The chain couples TRBV4-2 to TRBJ2-1; maybe TRBD2 (5 bases). Germline CDR1 LGHNA, CDR2 YNFKEQ. V gave up 4 bases and J gave up 9 bases, with 16 bases separating them. CDR3 size: 14 residues. Written as DNA, the CDR3 is TGTGCCAGCAGCCGCGAGGGAGCTAACAGTGAGCAGTTCTTC. This gives the protein CASSREGANSEQFF.

The CDR3 coding sequence is TGTGCCAGCAGACTAAGGAACGGCAAGAACTATGGCTACACCTTC. This encodes CASRLRNGKNYGYTF. The gene calls are TRBV28 and TRBJ1-2, with no clear D. Trimming pared 6 bases from V and 2 bases from J, leaving 16 bases between. Per germline, CDR1 MDHEN and CDR2 SYDVKM. This CDR3 has 15 amino acids.

This chain links TRBV19 with TRBJ1-3; no clear D. CDR3 size: 14 residues. Germline values: CDR1 LNHDA, CDR2 SQIVND (reference sequence). Trimming removed 11 bases from V and 0 bases from J, with 14 bases in between. In nucleotides, the CDR3 is TGTGCCGTATACTCGACCTACTCTGGAAACACCATATATTTT. This codes for CAVYSTYSGNTIYF. Full variable domain (rest looked up from reference TRBV19 and TRBJ1-3): DGGITQSPKYLFRKEGQNVTLSCEQNLNHDAMYWYRQDPGQGLRLIYYSQIVNDFQKGDIAEGYSVSREKKESFPLTVTSAQKNPTAFYLCAVYSTYSGNTIYFGEGSWLTVV.

The genes are TRBV7-2 and TRBJ1-4; 9 bases are shared with TRBD1. Germline V lookup: CDR1 SGHTA, CDR2 FQGNSA. This CDR3 spans 15 amino acids. V lost 5 bases, J lost 4 bases, and 5 bases stayed unmatched. Written as DNA, the CDR3 is TGTGCCAGCAGCCTACAGGGGGCCGTTAATGAAAAACTGTTTTTT. Protein: CASSLQGAVNEKLFF.

This chain uses TRBV5-5 with TRBJ1-2, with 7 bases that match TRBD1. The CDR3 spans 16 residues. CDR1 is SGHKS and CDR2 is YYEKEE in the germline V gene (reference sequence). Losses at the gene ends were 0 bases for V and 0 bases for J; bases not matched to a gene: 5. This chain's CDR3 is CASSLGPGGPNYGYTF. The DNA for the CDR3 is TGTGCCAGCAGCTTGGGACCAGGGGGACCTAACTATGGCTACACCTTC. Combining the CDR3 with reference TRBV5-5 and TRBJ1-2 gives the whole variable domain DAGVTQSPTHLIKTRGQQVTLRCSPISGHKSVSWYQQVLGQGPQFIFQYYEKEERGRGNFPDRFSARQFPNYSSELNVNALLLGDSALYLCASSLGPGGPNYGYTFGSGTRLTVV.

V gene TRBV4-1 combines with J gene TRBJ1-1; D uncertain. Deletions cut 6 bases from V and 0 bases from J, with 11 bases between. Germline values: CDR1 MGHRA, CDR2 YSYEKL. The CDR3 has 14 residues. As DNA, the CDR3 is TGCGCCAGCAGTCAGGCCCCTATGAACACTGAAGCTTTCTTT. Its translation is CASSQAPMNTEAFF.

The chain is built from TRBV6-2 or TRBV6-3 and TRBJ2-6, with D uncertain. Germline lookup yields CDR1 MNHEY and CDR2 SVGEGT. The CDR3 loop spans 17 amino acids. V was clipped by 4 bases and J by 1 base, with 14 bases between them. The DNA for the CDR3 is TGTGCCAGCAGTTCGCCTACCTCGTTATCTGGGGCCAACGTCCTGACTTTC. Translation: CASSSPTSLSGANVLTF.

The rearrangement joins TRBV30 to TRBJ2-5, with a possible D match to TRBD1 (5 bases). The CDR3 extends over 13 amino acids. The germline CDR1 and CDR2 sequences are GTSNPN and SVGIG (reference sequence). With 4 bases removed from V and 2 bases from J, the gap between germline ends came to 11 bases. The CDR3 sequence is CAWTRDRQETQYF. As DNA, the CDR3 is TGTGCCTGGACCCGTGACAGACAAGAGACCCAGTACTTC.

This clone has a single count. The chain employs TRBV5-8 and TRBJ2-3; TRBD1 agrees at 8 bases. The CDR3 sequence is 15 residues long. The germline CDR1 and CDR2 sequences are SGHTS and YDEGEE. With 4 bases clipped from V and 2 bases from J, the junction kept 6 bases outside the gene matches. CDR3 DNA: TGTGCCAGCAGCCACGGACAGGGCTACACAGATACGCAGTATTTT. Its protein product is CASSHGQGYTDTQYF.

The chain couples TRBV19 to TRBJ2-1, with 7 nucleotides matching TRBD2. The V gene end was trimmed by 1 base and the J gene end by 0 bases; junction bases not matched to a gene: 6. Germline V gives CDR1 LNHDA, CDR2 SQIVND (reference sequence). The CDR3 has 17 amino acids. The CDR3, as DNA: TGTGCCAGTAGTATAGCGTGGGGGGGGTACTCCTACAATGAGCAGTTCTTC. This sequence encodes CASSIAWGGYSYNEQFF.

V gene TRBV7-2 combines with J gene TRBJ1-4; 10 bases line up with TRBD1. Per the germline V gene, CDR1 is SGHTA and CDR2 is FQGNSA. The CDR3 length is 14 residues. V shed 6 bases and J 6 bases; nucleotides not matched to a gene: 4. The CDR3 protein is CASSWDRGHEKLFF. Written as DNA, the CDR3 is TGTGCCAGCAGTTGGGACAGGGGCCATGAAAAACTGTTTTTT.

The V call is TRBV28, the J call TRBJ2-6, with 7 bases that match TRBD2. J lost 4 bases, V lost 3 bases, and 9 bases had no gene match. The germline V gene encodes CDR1 MDHEN and CDR2 SYDVKM. This CDR3 has 17 residues. The CDR3 DNA reads as TGTGCCAGCAGTTTCGGGGGGAAGGGTCGAGGGGCCAACGTCCTGACTTTC. Translating gives CASSFGGKGRGANVLTF.